These 3 T cell receptor beta chains share one sample of origin, sequenced in a study of T cell clonality in common variable immunodeficiency (dated by TCRdb to the mid-2010s). The library relied on the immunoSEQ multiplex PCR assay. As stored in TCRdb, this immuneACCESS dataset retains in-frame rearrangements with V and J assigned. A fraction of the clones does not appear; measured against another copy, unresolved V genes explain less than half of the discrepancy, and the remainder lacks a known reason. In this sample the table shows some 50,000 clones, and no singletons are among them. The ten largest make up roughly 6% of the sample. Sequencing was done on a sample of peripheral blood mononuclear cells. All receptors derive from a person between 18 and 75 years old in good health.

This clone was counted ten times or more. The read ends 3 residues early relative to the CDR3; the germline J gene fills the gap. The chain couples TRBV6-1 to TRBJ1-1; D possibly corresponds to TRBD1 (5 bases). This CDR3 contains 14 residues. CDR1 is MNHNS and CDR2 is SASEGT in the germline V gene. V lost 4 bases and J 1 base, leaving 10 bases between the germline ends. CDR3 DNA, as far as it was read: TGTGCCAGCAGTGTTGGGGGGGAGAACACTGAA. This translates into CASSVGGENTE. From start to end, the CDR3 is CASSVGGENTEAFF.

This clone showed up many times. With the read ending 3 residues before the CDR3 end, the germline J gene is used to fill in that end. The chain is built from TRBV10-1 and TRBJ2-3; D possibly corresponds to TRBD1 (5 bases). Trimming stripped 0 bases from V and 1 base from J, with 11 bases between. The CDR3 loop spans 16 amino acids. Per germline, CDR1 WNHNN and CDR2 SYGVQD (reference sequence). The CDR3 sequence is CASSESWGGGTDTQYF. CDR3 bases read: TGCGCCAGCAGTGAGTCTTGGGGCGGAGGCACAGATACG.

This clone was counted ten times or more. The DNA ends 3 residues before the CDR3 does, and the rest of the CDR3 is filled in from the germline J gene. This chain uses TRBV15 with TRBJ1-4, with 8 bases matching TRBD1. The CDR3 sequence is 15 residues long. Germline loops: CDR1 LNHNV, CDR2 YYDKDF (reference sequence). J gave up 8 bases and V 4 bases, and 9 bases lay outside the gene matches. The sequenced part of the CDR3 DNA is TGTGCCACCAGCACCCGGACAGGGCTCAGCGAAAAA. Translated, it gives CATSTRTGLSEK. The full CDR3 protein reads CATSTRTGLSEKLFF.